This record concerns one T cell receptor (beta chain) sequence. Its cognate antigen is unknown. The data were taken from a study of shared clonotypes between healthy human individuals. Overall study findings and caveats: The researchers took only blood, and tissue repertoires probably look different. An expected dependence of interdonor clonotype sharing on sequencing depth was noted.

The V segment lost 3 bases and the J segment 2 bases; nucleotides outside the gene matches: 8. Germline assignment: CDR1 GTSNPN and CDR2 SVGIG (reference sequence). This CDR3 contains 15 residues. Sequencing was performed with immunoSEQ multiplex PCR; in TCRdb, only in-frame clones are kept and a portion is missing. The table shows nearly 1,000,000 clones, with around 80% occurring only once. The source material was memory CD4+ T cells sorted from blood. Noted subset: CD45RA-negative fraction. The receptor comes from a man aged 18 to 30 in good health. This chain joins TRBV30 and TRBJ2-7; 9 positions match TRBD1. Written as DNA, the CDR3 is TGTGCCTGGAGCCCTGGGACAGGGTTAGCCTACGAGCAGTACTTC. This sequence encodes CAWSPGTGLAYEQYF.